This TCR beta chain was retrieved from a study of OX40 agonist ivuxolimab in advanced cancers. Context from the whole study: Ivuxolimab was a fully human IgG2 agonistic monoclonal antibody targeting the costimulatory receptor OX40 (CD134). The paper describes the monotherapy dose-escalation part (N ≈ 51 patients) of the phase I trial of ivuxolimab. Peripheral TCRbeta sequencing aimed to test whether ivuxolimab altered TCR sequence diversity and caused clonal T-cell expansion. Prior anti-PD-1, anti-PD-L1 or anti-CTLA-4 therapy was permitted, and checkpoint inhibitors had been received by about 44% of dose-escalation patients. Partial responses were achieved by three dose-escalation patients, of whom one had hepatocellular carcinoma and two had cutaneous melanoma. In the dose-escalation cohort, 70% to 85% of patients were male, and the mean age was 60 years with a range of roughly 20 to 80. Intravenous ivuxolimab was administered to patients every 2 weeks at six dose levels: 0.01, 0.1, 0.3, 1.5, 3 and 10 mg/kg. Among the roughly 54 dose-escalation patients, about 20 had hepatocellular carcinoma, approximately 15 melanoma, 9 renal cell carcinoma and 9 head and neck cancer. Points the paper makes about the study in general: In the 0.1-3.0 mg/kg groups, partial responders were among the patients with the lowest normalized peripheral clonal expansion, particularly in CD8+ T cells. After ivuxolimab, expanded clones were on average more numerous among CD8+ T cells than among CD4+ T cells. Clonal expansion of both CD4+ and CD8+ blood T cells was observed from baseline to week 6 at doses 0.1 to 3.0 mg/kg. Which antigens the clonally expanded peripheral T cells were specific for was not determined. Low levels of normalized T-cell clonal expansion were also shown by some nonresponding patients.

Taken from cysteine to phenylalanine, the CDR3 has 16 residues. Solely the CDR3 DNA is kept, with 48 bases framed from the first base. The germline V gene specifies SGHTS as CDR1 and YDEGEE as CDR2. V gives up 3 bases and J gives up 0 bases, and the segment between their germline ends measures 13 bases. The trial excluded patients who had a history of autoimmune disease or who were on systemic immunosuppression. Peripheral blood for TCR sequencing was collected from all dose cohorts at baseline, on cycle 4 day 1, and on cycle 7 day 1. The samples were drawn from a first-in-human, open-label, multicenter phase I dose-escalation trial of ivuxolimab. The trial enrolled adults with locally advanced or metastatic head and neck squamous cell, hepatocellular, melanoma or renal cell carcinoma. Before TCR sequencing, CD4+ T cells and CD8+ T cells from peripheral blood were sorted into separate populations.

In the case of this clone: Its binding antigen is unknown. No base quality values were provided; no much bigger clone lies one nucleotide off.

Genomic DNA was extracted from sorted cells for sequencing of the TCRbeta CDR3 region. The immunoSEQ Assay was used for sequencing of TCRbeta CDR3 regions. This is the immuneACCESS table as TCRdb keeps it, with only in-frame sequences that have V and J called. A part of the clones is gone; compared with another copy, unresolved V genes explain less than half, and the rest is unexplained. The sample has tens of thousands of clones on record, more than 75% of them singletons. The biggest ten clones account for roughly 2% of the sample. The rearrangement joined TRBV5-8 to TRBJ2-1; the best D guess is TRBD1, with 6 bases matching. Sequenced here: CD4+ or CD8+ T cells sorted from blood, sampled in a trial of the OX40 agonist ivuxolimab. The sequence was obtained from an adult with an advanced solid tumor such as melanoma, head and neck, liver or kidney cancer. CDR3 protein: CASSSRQVSSYNEQFF. The nucleotide sequence is given as TGTGCCAGCAGCTCGCGACAGGTCAGCTCCTACAATGAGCAGTTCTTC.